The present T cell receptor (beta chain) was sequenced within a study of blood T cell repertoires in COVID-19. Study-wide context: Samples came from the United States, Italy and Spain, spanning acute and convalescent COVID-19. In each case, the material was cDNA or gDNA derived from T cells, B-cell-depleted T cells, or PBMCs.

Methods used by the authors: Reference gene primer amplification in the assay estimated nucleated cell counts. Assay: immunoSEQ multiplex PCR; the TCRdb copy retains only in-frame clones and omits some. V, J and clone size are taken as reported in that table, and D and trimming were inferred from the DNA itself. The sample shows 60,000 to 75,000 clones, 87% of them seen only once. In its sample, this clone was seen once. The sequence came from a man aged 50 to 59 with active COVID-19. The specimen was peripheral blood.

The CDR3 here is CASRLGIAFMDGYTF. In nucleotides, the CDR3 is TGTGCCAGCAGGCTCGGAATAGCCTTTATGGATGGCTACACCTTC. The chain uses TRBV6-5 and TRBJ1-2; D is undetermined. This CDR3 contains 15 residues. With 6 bases removed from V and 6 bases from J, the gap between germline ends came to 20 bases. CDR1 and CDR2 (germline): MNHEY, SVGAGI.